The clone carrying this T cell receptor (beta chain) showed up just once. These data belong to a study of blood T cell repertoires in COVID-19. The wider study: T cells, B-cell-depleted T cells, or PBMCs provided the cDNA or gDNA that served as material.

Original processing notes: Cell counts per sample came from amplifying reference gene primers. Clones were sequenced by immunoSEQ multiplex PCR, and TCRdb holds only the in-frame ones, with some missing. V, J and clone size are those of that table, while D and trimming were read from the DNA. The sample records over 200,000 clones, more than 70% being singletons. Trimming removed 0 bases from V and 10 bases from J, with 13 bases in between. This CDR3 has 15 residues. Looked up from germline, CDR1 is LGHDT and CDR2 is YNNKEL (reference sequence). The sequence came from an elderly man with acute or convalescent COVID-19. The J gene is TRBJ1-6, the V gene TRBV3-1 (or the pseudogene TRBV3-2); D may be TRBD1 (5 bases). Sample: peripheral blood. The CDR3 DNA follows: TGTGCCAGCAGCCAAGATCGCGGGGGACGCTCACCCCTCCACTTT. This codes for CASSQDRGGRSPLHF.